This passage covers 16 T cell receptor beta chains from one sample sequenced in a study of blood T cell repertoires in COVID-19. Libraries were prepared by immunoSEQ multiplex PCR; TCRdb keeps only in-frame clonotypes and omits some of them. The table lists approximately 200,000 clones, about 81% of them singletons. Sequencing was carried out using PBMCs or T cells enriched from blood (not recorded which). All receptors derive from a man aged 35-49 years who had recovered from COVID-19.

The rearrangement links TRBV6-4 to TRBJ1-2, with D possibly matching TRBD1 (5 bases). Trimming cost V 2 bases and J 7 bases, with 14 bases left between them. This CDR3 contains 14 residues. Germline loops: CDR1 MRHNA, CDR2 SNTAGT. CDR3 in DNA: TGTGCCAGCAGTGACGGGGGACTAAGGAGTGGCTACACCTTC. Translation: CASSDGGLRSGYTF.

The CDR3 spells CASSWGEGVGYGYTF. The CDR3 nucleotides are TGTGCCAGCAGTTGGGGTGAGGGGGTTGGTTATGGCTACACCTTC. The chain uses TRBV2 and TRBJ1-2, with a possible D match to TRBD1 (6 bases). The length of the CDR3 is 15 residues. Trimming took off 5 bases at V and 5 bases at J, with 18 bases between the two ends. The germline CDR1 and CDR2 sequences are SNHLY and FYNNEI.

The gene calls are TRBV5-1 and TRBJ1-4; D is perhaps TRBD1 (6 bases). V was trimmed by 5 bases and J by 0 bases, leaving 17 bases between them. The germline gives CDR1 SGHRS, CDR2 YFSETQ. The CDR3 length is 17 residues. CDR3 residues: CASRAGARLATNEKLFF. The CDR3 DNA is TGCGCCAGCAGGGCAGGGGCTCGGTTAGCAACTAATGAAAAACTGTTTTTT. The entire variable domain, with the rest obtained from reference TRBV5-1 and TRBJ1-4, is as follows: KAGVTQTPRYLIKTRGQQVTLSCSPISGHRSVSWYQQTPGQGLQFLFEYFSETQRNKGNFPGRFSGRQFSNSRSEMNVSTLELGDSALYLCASRAGARLATNEKLFFGSGTQLSVL.

This clone was observed once. The chain has TRBV10-1 and TRBJ2-2, with TRBD2 as a possible D gene (6 bases). The V and J ends lost 2 bases and 4 bases respectively, with 8 bases between them. This CDR3 comprises 14 residues. CDR1 and CDR2 (germline): WNHNN, SYGVQD (reference sequence). As DNA, the CDR3 is TGCGCCAGCAGTGAGGCGGGGCCCACCGGGGAGCTGTTTTTT. It translates to CASSEAGPTGELFF.

The chain uses TRBV19 and TRBJ1-2; 7 bases match TRBD1. CDR3 length: 14 residues. With 9 bases clipped from V and 0 bases from J, the junction kept 7 bases outside the gene matches. Germline-derived CDR1 and CDR2 are LNHDA and SQIVND (reference sequence). The CDR3 sequence: CASARDSSNYGYTF. CDR3 nucleotide sequence: TGTGCCAGCGCCCGGGACAGTTCTAACTATGGCTACACCTTC.

CDR3 bases: TGTGCCAGCAGCATCACAGGCTCTGGAAACACCATATATTTT. Residues: CASSITGSGNTIYF. The rearrangement links TRBV9 to TRBJ1-3, with a weak D call TRBD1 (5 bases). The CDR3 loop spans 14 amino acids. Germline-derived CDR1 and CDR2 are SGDLS and YYNGEE. Trimming shortened V by 4 bases and J by 0 bases, and 8 bases separated the two germline ends.

The chain employs TRBV4-2 and TRBJ1-2; 10 bases line up with TRBD1. This CDR3 has 14 residues. J lost 10 bases, V lost 2 bases, and 7 bases had no gene match. From germline, CDR1 is LGHNA and CDR2 YNFKEQ. CDR3 protein: CASSQYDRGLLYTF. In DNA, the CDR3 is TGTGCCAGCAGCCAATACGACAGGGGGCTTCTCTACACCTTC.

The chain has TRBV5-1 and TRBJ2-2; D perhaps matches TRBD2 (6 bases). Trimming left V 0 bases short and J 4 bases short, with 13 bases between. Germline V gives CDR1 SGHRS, CDR2 YFSETQ. There are 16 residues in the CDR3. CDR3 in DNA: TGCGCCAGCAGCTTGGCTCGGGGAGGCCCCACCGGGGAGCTGTTTTTT. Translated: CASSLARGGPTGELFF.

The table lists this clone with a few counts. The chain combines TRBV28 with TRBJ2-1; 9 bases match TRBD1. With 6 bases clipped from V and 15 bases from J, the junction kept 6 bases outside the gene matches. The germline CDR1 and CDR2 sequences are MDHEN and SYDVKM. The CDR3 totals 11 residues. DNA of the CDR3: TGTGCCAGCAGCACCGGGACAGGGCCGTTCTTC. Translated, it gives CASSTGTGPFF.

The gene calls are TRBV28 and TRBJ2-7; TRBD1 matches 7 bases. Germline values: CDR1 MDHEN, CDR2 SYDVKM. The CDR3 is 12 residues long. With V trimmed by 6 bases and J by 6 bases, 5 bases remained unmatched. The CDR3 DNA reads TGTGCCAGCAGCCTAGACAGGGTCGAGCAGTACTTC. Amino acids: CASSLDRVEQYF.

This clone came up once. J is TRBJ1-2 and V is TRBV27, with TRBD1 as a possible D gene (5 bases). The CDR3 spans 18 residues. Germline V gene data show CDR1 as MNHEY and CDR2 as SMNVEV (reference sequence). The germline V and J ends were trimmed by 6 bases and 4 bases, with 27 bases remaining between them. Here the CDR3 reads CASSFSMSSGVPPYGYTF. CDR3 in DNA: TGTGCCAGCAGCTTCTCTATGAGCTCGGGGGTCCCTCCCTATGGCTACACCTTC.

This clone occurred a few times. The chain is built from TRBV5-6 and TRBJ1-5; D perhaps matches TRBD1 (5 bases). With 4 bases removed from V and 7 bases from J, the gap between germline ends came to 12 bases. The CDR3 sequence is 13 residues long. CDR1 is SGHDT, CDR2 YYEEEE, per germline. DNA for the CDR3: TGTGCCAGCAGCACCAGGGTTGGACAGCCCCAGCATTTT. Translating gives CASSTRVGQPQHF.

The rearrangement joins TRBV6-5 to TRBJ2-7, with 8 bases aligning to TRBD1. The CDR3 has 14 amino acids. Trimming removed 6 bases from V and 2 bases from J; junction bases left unmatched: 6. The germline gives CDR1 MNHEY, CDR2 SVGAGI. CDR3 sequence: CASRGQDPTYEQYF. CDR3 DNA: TGTGCCAGCAGGGGACAGGACCCTACCTACGAGCAGTACTTC.

This clone was recorded a few times. This rearrangement joins TRBV11-2 to TRBJ1-5, with D tentatively TRBD1 (6 bases). The CDR3 spans 16 residues. V was trimmed by 5 bases and J by 7 bases, leaving 21 bases between them. Germline V gives CDR1 SGHAT, CDR2 FQNNGV. CDR3 in DNA: TGTGCCAGCAGCCCCATGGTGAGGGGGAGAGGGCAGCCCCAGCATTTT. Protein product: CASSPMVRGRGQPQHF.

The chain carries TRBV6-1 and TRBJ1-6; D gene unclear. Germline V lookup: CDR1 MNHNS, CDR2 SASEGT. The CDR3 extends over 18 amino acids. With 0 bases removed from V and 0 bases from J, the gap between germline ends came to 12 bases. CDR3 protein: CASSEARLPYSYNSPLHF. The CDR3 nucleotides are TGTGCCAGCAGTGAAGCTCGACTACCCTACTCCTATAATTCACCCCTCCACTTT.

The chain joins TRBV9 to TRBJ1-2, with TRBD1 as a possible D gene (5 bases). This CDR3 spans 14 amino acids. Trimming stripped 4 bases from V and 4 bases from J, with 14 bases between. Germline-derived CDR1 and CDR2 are SGDLS and YYNGEE. The CDR3 DNA follows: TGTGCCAGCAGCTCGGACATGGGGGGCTATGGCTACACCTTC. Its translation: CASSSDMGGYGYTF.